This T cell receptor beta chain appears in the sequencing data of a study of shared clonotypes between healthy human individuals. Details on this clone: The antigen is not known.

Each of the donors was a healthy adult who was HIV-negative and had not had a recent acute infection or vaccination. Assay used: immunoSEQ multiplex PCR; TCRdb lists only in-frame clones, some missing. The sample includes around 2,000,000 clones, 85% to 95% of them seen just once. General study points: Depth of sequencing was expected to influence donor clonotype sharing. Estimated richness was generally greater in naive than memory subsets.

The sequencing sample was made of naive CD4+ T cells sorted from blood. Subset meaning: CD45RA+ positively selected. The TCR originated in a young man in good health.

The CDR3 reads CASSVATNLNTEAFF. CDR3 coding DNA: TGTGCCAGCAGCGTAGCTACGAACTTGAACACTGAAGCTTTCTTT. This chain uses TRBV9 with TRBJ1-1, with D unresolved. Germline loops: CDR1 SGDLS, CDR2 YYNGEE. The V and J ends lost 0 bases and 0 bases respectively, with 9 bases between them. The CDR3 spans 15 residues.